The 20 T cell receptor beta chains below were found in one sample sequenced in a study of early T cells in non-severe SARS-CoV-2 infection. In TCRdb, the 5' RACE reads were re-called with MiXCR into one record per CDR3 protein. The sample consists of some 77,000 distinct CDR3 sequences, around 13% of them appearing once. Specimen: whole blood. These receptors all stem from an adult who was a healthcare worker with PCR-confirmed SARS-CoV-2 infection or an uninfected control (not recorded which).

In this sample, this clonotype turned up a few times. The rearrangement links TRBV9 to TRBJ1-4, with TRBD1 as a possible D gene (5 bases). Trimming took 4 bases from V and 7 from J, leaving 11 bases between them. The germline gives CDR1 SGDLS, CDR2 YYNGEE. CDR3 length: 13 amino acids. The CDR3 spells CASSPGGSEKLFF. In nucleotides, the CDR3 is TGTGCCAGCAGCCCGGGGGGAAGTGAAAAACTGTTTTTT. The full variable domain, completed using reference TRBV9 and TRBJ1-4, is DSGVTQTPKHLITATGQRVTLRCSPRSGDLSVYWYQQSLDQGLQFLIQYYNGEERAKGNILERFSAQQFPDLHSELNLSSLELGDSALYFCASSPGGSEKLFFGSGTQLSVL.

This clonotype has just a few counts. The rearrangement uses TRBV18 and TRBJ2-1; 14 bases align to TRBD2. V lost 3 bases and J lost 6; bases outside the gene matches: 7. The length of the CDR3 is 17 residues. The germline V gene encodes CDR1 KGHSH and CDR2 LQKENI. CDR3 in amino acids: CASSPGLAGGRGNEQFF. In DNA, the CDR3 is TGTGCCAGCTCACCCGGACTAGCGGGAGGCCGGGGCAATGAGCAGTTCTTC.

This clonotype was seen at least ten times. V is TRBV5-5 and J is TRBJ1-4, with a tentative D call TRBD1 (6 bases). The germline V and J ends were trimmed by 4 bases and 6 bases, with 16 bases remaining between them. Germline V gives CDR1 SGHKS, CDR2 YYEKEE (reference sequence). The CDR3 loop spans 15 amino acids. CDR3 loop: CASSIGGARDEKLFF. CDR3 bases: TGTGCCAGCAGCATCGGGGGCGCGAGGGATGAAAAACTGTTTTTT.

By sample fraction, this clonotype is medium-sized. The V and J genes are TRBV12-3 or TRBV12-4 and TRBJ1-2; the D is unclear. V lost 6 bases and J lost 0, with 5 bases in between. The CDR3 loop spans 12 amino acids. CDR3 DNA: TGTGCCAGCAGCCCAGCTAACTATGGCTACACCTTC. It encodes CASSPANYGYTF.

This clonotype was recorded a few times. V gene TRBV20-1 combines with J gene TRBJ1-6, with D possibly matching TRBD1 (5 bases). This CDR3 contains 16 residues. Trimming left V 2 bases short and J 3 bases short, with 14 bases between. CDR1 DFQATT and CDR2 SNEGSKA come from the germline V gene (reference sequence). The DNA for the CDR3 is TGCAGTGCTAGACAAATCCCGGGGCTCTATAATTCACCCCTCCACTTT. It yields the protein CSARQIPGLYNSPLHF.

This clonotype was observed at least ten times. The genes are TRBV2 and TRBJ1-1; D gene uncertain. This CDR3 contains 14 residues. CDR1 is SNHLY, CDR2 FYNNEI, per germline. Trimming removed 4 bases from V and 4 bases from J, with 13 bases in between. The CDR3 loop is CASSVVPPGTEAFF. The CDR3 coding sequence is TGTGCCAGCAGTGTCGTTCCCCCAGGCACTGAAGCTTTCTTT.

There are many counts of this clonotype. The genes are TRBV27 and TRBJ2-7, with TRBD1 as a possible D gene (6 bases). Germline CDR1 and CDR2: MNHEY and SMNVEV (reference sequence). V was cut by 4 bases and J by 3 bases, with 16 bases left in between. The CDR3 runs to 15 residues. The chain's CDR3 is CASSSNSRGHYEQYF. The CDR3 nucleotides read TGTGCCAGCAGTTCCAATTCCAGGGGCCACTACGAGCAGTACTTC.

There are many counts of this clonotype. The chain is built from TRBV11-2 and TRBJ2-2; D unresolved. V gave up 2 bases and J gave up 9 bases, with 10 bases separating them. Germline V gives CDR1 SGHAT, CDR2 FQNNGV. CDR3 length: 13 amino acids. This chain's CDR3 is CASSLLPRRELFF. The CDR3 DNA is TGTGCCAGCAGCTTACTGCCTCGGAGGGAGCTGTTTTTT.

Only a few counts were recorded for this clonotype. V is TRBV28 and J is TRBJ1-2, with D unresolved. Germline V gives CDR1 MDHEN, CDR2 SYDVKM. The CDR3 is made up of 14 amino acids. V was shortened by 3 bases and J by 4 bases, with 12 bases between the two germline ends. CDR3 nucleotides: TGTGCCAGCAGTTTTCTCAACCCCGGCTATGGCTACACCTTC. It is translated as CASSFLNPGYGYTF.

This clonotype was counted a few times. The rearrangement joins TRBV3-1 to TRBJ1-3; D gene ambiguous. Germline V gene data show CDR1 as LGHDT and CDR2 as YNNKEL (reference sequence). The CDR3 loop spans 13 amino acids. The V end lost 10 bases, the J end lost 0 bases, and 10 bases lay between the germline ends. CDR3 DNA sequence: TGTGCCACCGCCGGGTTCTCTGGAAACACCATATATTTT. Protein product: CATAGFSGNTIYF.

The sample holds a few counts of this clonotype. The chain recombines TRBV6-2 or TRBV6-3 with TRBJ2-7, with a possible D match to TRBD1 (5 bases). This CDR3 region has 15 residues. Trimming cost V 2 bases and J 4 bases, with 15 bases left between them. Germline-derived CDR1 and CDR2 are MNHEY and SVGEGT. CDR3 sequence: CASSYDSQTLYEQYF. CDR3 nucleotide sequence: TGTGCCAGCAGTTACGACAGCCAAACTCTTTACGAGCAGTACTTC.

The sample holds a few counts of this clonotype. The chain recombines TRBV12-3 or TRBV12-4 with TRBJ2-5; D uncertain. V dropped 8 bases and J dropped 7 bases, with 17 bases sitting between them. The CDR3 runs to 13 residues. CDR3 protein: CASELDGVRTQYF. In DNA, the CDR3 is TGTGCCAGCGAACTGGACGGCGTGAGGACCCAGTACTTC.

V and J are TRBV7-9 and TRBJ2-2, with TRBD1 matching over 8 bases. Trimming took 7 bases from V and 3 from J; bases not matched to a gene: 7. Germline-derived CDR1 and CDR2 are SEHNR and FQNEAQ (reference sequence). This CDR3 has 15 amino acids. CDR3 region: CASTGQGLDTGELFF. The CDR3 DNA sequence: TGTGCCAGCACCGGACAGGGCTTGGACACCGGGGAGCTGTTTTTT.

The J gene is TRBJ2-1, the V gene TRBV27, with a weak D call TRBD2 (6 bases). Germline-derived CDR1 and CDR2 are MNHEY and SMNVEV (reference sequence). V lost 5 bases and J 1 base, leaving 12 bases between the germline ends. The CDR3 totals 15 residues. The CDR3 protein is CASSPLAQSYNEQFF. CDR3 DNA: TGTGCCAGCAGTCCGCTAGCGCAGTCCTACAATGAGCAGTTCTTC.

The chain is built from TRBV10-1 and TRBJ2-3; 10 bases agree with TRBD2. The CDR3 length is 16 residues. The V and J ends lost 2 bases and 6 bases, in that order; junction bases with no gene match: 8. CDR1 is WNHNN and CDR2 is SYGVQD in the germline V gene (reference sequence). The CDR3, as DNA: TGCGCCAGCAGTGAGAGTCTAGCGGGAGAAGAGGATACGCAGTATTTT. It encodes CASSESLAGEEDTQYF.

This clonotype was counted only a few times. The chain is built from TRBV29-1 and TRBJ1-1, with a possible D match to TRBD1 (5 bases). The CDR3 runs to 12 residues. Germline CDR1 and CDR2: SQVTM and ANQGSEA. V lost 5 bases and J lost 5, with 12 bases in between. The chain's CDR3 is CSVCQGATEAFF. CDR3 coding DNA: TGCAGCGTTTGTCAGGGAGCAACTGAAGCTTTCTTT.

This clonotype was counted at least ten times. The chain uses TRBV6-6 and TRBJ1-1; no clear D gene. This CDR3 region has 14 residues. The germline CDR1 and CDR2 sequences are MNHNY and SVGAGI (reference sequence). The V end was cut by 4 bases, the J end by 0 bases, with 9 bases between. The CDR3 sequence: CASSSLYLNTEAFF. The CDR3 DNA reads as TGTGCCAGCAGTTCCCTATACTTGAACACTGAAGCTTTCTTT.

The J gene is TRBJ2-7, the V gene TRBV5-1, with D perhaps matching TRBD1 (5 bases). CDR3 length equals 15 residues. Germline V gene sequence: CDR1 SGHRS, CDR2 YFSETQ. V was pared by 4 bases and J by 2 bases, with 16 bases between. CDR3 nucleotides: TGCGCCAGCAGCCCCTCCCCCCAGGGAACCTACGAGCAGTACTTC. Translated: CASSPSPQGTYEQYF.

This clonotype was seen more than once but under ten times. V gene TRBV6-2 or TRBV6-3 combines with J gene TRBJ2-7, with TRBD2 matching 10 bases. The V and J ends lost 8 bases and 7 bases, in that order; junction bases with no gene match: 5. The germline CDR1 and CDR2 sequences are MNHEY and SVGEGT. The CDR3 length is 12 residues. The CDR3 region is CASGGLAREQYF. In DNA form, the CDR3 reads TGTGCCAGCGGGGGACTAGCGCGAGAGCAGTACTTC.

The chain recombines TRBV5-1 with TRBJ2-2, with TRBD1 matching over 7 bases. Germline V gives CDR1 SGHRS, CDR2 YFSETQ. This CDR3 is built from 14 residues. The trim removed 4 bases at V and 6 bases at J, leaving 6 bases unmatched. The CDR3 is CASSAGTAAGELFF. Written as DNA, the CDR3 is TGCGCCAGCAGCGCCGGGACAGCGGCCGGGGAGCTGTTTTTT.